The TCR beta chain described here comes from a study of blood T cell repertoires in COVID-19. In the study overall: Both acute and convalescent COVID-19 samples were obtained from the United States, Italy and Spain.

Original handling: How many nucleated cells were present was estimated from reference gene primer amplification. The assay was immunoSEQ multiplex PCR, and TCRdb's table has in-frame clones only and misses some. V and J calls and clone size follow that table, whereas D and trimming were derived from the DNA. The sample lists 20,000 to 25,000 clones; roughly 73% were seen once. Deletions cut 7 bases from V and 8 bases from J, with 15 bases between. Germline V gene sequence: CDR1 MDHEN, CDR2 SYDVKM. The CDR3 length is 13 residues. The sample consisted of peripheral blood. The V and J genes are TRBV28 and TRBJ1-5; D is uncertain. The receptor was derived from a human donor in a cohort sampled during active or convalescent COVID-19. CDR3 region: CASKKHPQEPQHF. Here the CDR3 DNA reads TGTGCCAGCAAAAAACACCCCCAGGAGCCCCAGCATTTT.